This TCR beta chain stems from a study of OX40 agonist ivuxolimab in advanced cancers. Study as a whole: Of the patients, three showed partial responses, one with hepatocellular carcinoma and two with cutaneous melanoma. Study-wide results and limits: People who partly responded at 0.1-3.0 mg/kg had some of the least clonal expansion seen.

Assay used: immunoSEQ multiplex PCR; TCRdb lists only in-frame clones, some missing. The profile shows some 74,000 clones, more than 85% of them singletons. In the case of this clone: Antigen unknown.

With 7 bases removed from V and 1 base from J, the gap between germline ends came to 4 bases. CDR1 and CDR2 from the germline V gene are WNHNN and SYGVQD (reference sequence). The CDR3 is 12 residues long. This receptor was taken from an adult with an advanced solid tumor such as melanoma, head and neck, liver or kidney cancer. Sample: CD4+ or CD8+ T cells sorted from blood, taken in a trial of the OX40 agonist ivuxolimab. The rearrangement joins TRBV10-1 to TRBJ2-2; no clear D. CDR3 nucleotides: TGCGCCAGCAATAAGAACACCGGGGAGCTGTTTTTT. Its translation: CASNKNTGELFF.